Listed here are 15 T cell receptor beta chains from one sample, sequenced in a study of T cell repertoires in cytomegalovirus infection (dated by TCRdb to between 2019 and 2020). Per the publication, the treatment or condition label means: in vitro stimulation with specific CMV peptide epitopes to enrich CMV-specific T cells. For these TCRs, the target antigens are not known. The instrument was an Illumina HiSeq 1500. TCRdb cleaned the public reads at Q25 with fastp, built clones with MiXCR and kept in-frame beta chains. Rows with one shared CDR3 protein collapse into an entry with the most common genes and DNA. For this sample there are more than 300,000 distinct CDR3 sequences; 34% appear just once. Of the sample, roughly 12% falls within the top ten clones. The sample in question was cultured PBMCs, obtained from culture after CMV antigen stimulation. Receptors were obtained from a human donor in good health (CMV status not recorded). Some clones in this sample may be carry-over from other donors' samples.

This chain connects TRBV7-2 to TRBJ2-7; TRBD2 aligns across 7 bases. Trimming removed 1 base from V and 5 bases from J; junction bases left unmatched: 2. Germline CDR1 and CDR2: SGHTA and FQGNSA. CDR3 length equals 13 residues. As DNA, the CDR3 is TGTGCCAGCAGCTTAGTGCGGGAGCACGAGCAGTACTTC. Protein: CASSLVREHEQYF.

The chain employs TRBV19 and TRBJ2-1, with 7 bases matching TRBD2. The CDR3 spans 14 residues. Germline V CDR1 and CDR2: LNHDA, SQIVND (reference sequence). Trimming removed 4 bases from V and 3 bases from J; junction bases left unmatched: 3. The CDR3 here is CASSNAGVYNEQFF. In DNA, the CDR3 is TGTGCCAGTAGTAATGCGGGAGTCTACAATGAGCAGTTCTTC.

Only a few counts were recorded for this clonotype. The chain joins TRBV9 to TRBJ1-1; D ambiguous. The CDR3 spans 14 residues. The ends were cut back, 6 bases at V and 1 base at J, with 13 bases in the middle. Germline V gene data show CDR1 as SGDLS and CDR2 as YYNGEE. The CDR3 spells CASKRLDGNTEAFF. The DNA for the CDR3 is TGTGCCAGCAAAAGGTTGGACGGGAACACTGAAGCTTTCTTT.

The chain joins TRBV6-5 to TRBJ2-2; the match to TRBD1 covers 11 bases. Germline CDR1 is MNHEY and CDR2 is SVGAGI. CDR3 length equals 16 residues. Trimming at V came to 5 bases and at J to 5 bases, leaving 7 bases not matched to a gene. The CDR3: CASSRDRGGSTGELFF. The CDR3 bases are TGTGCCAGCAGTCGGGACAGGGGGGGTAGTACCGGGGAGCTGTTTTTT.

In DNA, the CDR3 is TGTGCCAGCAGCTTGGAAATAGGGACCAACTATGGCTACACCTTC. This sequence encodes CASSLEIGTNYGYTF. The chain recombines TRBV5-6 with TRBJ1-2, with a tentative D call TRBD1 (5 bases). The CDR3 has 15 residues. V lost 0 bases and J 2 bases, leaving 11 bases between the germline ends. Germline CDR1 and CDR2: SGHDT and YYEEEE.

The rearrangement links TRBV28 to TRBJ1-4; D is ambiguous. The CDR3 totals 15 residues. Germline V gene lookup returns CDR1 MDHEN and CDR2 SYDVKM. Trimming pared 8 bases from V and 0 bases from J, leaving 13 bases between. The CDR3 DNA sequence: TGTGCCAGCGGTGCGTACGGTGCAACTAATGAAAAACTGTTTTTT. This translates into CASGAYGATNEKLFF.

This clonotype showed up just once. This sequence joins TRBV2 and TRBJ2-3, with D uncertain. CDR1 is SNHLY, CDR2 FYNNEI, per germline. Trimming removed 3 bases from V and 0 bases from J, with 10 bases in between. This CDR3 is 15 amino acids long. CDR3 bases: TGTGCCAGCAGTGAGTCTAGTATCAGCACAGATACGCAGTATTTT. It yields the protein CASSESSISTDTQYF.

CDR3 DNA: TGTGCCAGCAGTGAATTCGTAGGGGCCACCGGGGAGCTGTTTTTT. It is translated as CASSEFVGATGELFF. This rearrangement joins TRBV6-1 to TRBJ2-2, with D perhaps matching TRBD1 (5 bases). The length of the CDR3 is 15 residues. The germline V gene has CDR1 MNHNS and CDR2 SASEGT. The V gene lost 2 bases and the J gene lost 4 bases, with 11 bases spanning the gap.

J is TRBJ2-5 and V is TRBV6-2 or TRBV6-3; no firm D call. Deletions cut 5 bases from V and 1 base from J, with 14 bases between. Germline-derived CDR1 and CDR2 are MNHEY and SVGEGT. This CDR3 has 15 residues. CDR3 residues: CASSPIGWAQETQYF. The CDR3 DNA reads as TGTGCCAGCAGTCCGATAGGTTGGGCCCAAGAGACCCAGTACTTC.

The chain carries TRBV6-8 and TRBJ1-4; D is uncertain. The V end lost 2 bases, the J end lost 3 bases, and 7 bases lay between the germline ends. This CDR3 is 14 amino acids long. Germline V gene lookup returns CDR1 MNHGY and CDR2 SAAAGT. The CDR3: CASSYNPSNEKLFF. The DNA for the CDR3 is TGTGCCAGCAGTTACAACCCTTCTAATGAAAAACTGTTTTTT.

This chain links TRBV4-3 with TRBJ2-5, with 9 bases fitting TRBD2. Germline lookup yields CDR1 LGHNA and CDR2 YSLEER. Trimming removed 1 base from V and 5 bases from J; junction bases left unmatched: 8. The CDR3 extends over 16 amino acids. CDR3 sequence reads: CASSQVRREGLETQYF. In DNA, the CDR3 is TGCGCCAGCAGCCAAGTCCGGCGGGAGGGTCTGGAGACCCAGTACTTC.

V is TRBV28 and J is TRBJ2-3; 7 bases fit TRBD2. Germline loops: CDR1 MDHEN, CDR2 SYDVKM. V lost 7 bases to trimming and J lost 1 base; unmatched junction nucleotides: 5. The CDR3 totals 14 residues. The CDR3 DNA sequence: TGTGCCAGCATCCCCGGACTAGGCACAGATACGCAGTATTTT. Translated, it gives CASIPGLGTDTQYF.

The chain recombines TRBV28 with TRBJ2-4; D gene ambiguous. CDR3 length: 14 amino acids. Germline V CDR1 and CDR2: MDHEN, SYDVKM. V dropped 4 bases and J dropped 8 bases, with 15 bases sitting between them. CDR3 amino acids: CASSWIDIRDIQYF. In DNA form, the CDR3 reads TGTGCCAGCAGTTGGATTGATATCCGGGACATTCAGTACTTC.

Only a few counts were recorded for this clonotype. This chain uses TRBV7-9 with TRBJ2-1; D remains ambiguous. V gave up 5 bases and J gave up 7 bases, with 12 bases separating them. CDR1 is SEHNR, CDR2 FQNEAQ, per germline (reference sequence). The length of the CDR3 is 13 residues. Written as DNA, the CDR3 is TGTGCCAGCAGCAAATCGGGTAGGAATGAGCAGTTCTTC. This codes for CASSKSGRNEQFF.

The CDR3 nucleotides read TGTGCCAGTAGTTCGAGGGCCCAAGAGACCCAGTACTTC. Its protein product is CASSSRAQETQYF. The chain links TRBV19 to TRBJ2-5; D is perhaps TRBD2 (5 bases). Germline V gene sequence: CDR1 LNHDA, CDR2 SQIVND (reference sequence). The CDR3 sequence is 13 residues long. The V gene lost 5 bases and the J gene lost 1 base, with 8 bases spanning the gap.